These 21 T cell receptor beta chains originate from one sample sequenced in a study of CXCR3 chemokines and chemotherapy response in bladder cancer. TCRdb passed the PCR reads through MiXCR, listing each CDR3 protein once. Counted here are 3,000 to 4,000 distinct CDR3 sequences, 25% to 30% occurring once; the ten biggest clones make up around 13%. The specimen was taken from a patient whose treatment included neoadjuvant chemotherapy. Receptors originate from a human donor with bladder cancer that did not respond to neoadjuvant chemotherapy.

The chain joins TRBV7-2 to TRBJ2-4; the D is unclear. V lost 2 bases, J lost 9 bases, and 11 bases lay in between. The CDR3 extends over 13 amino acids. Per the germline V gene, CDR1 is SGHTA and CDR2 is FQGNSA. The CDR3, as DNA: TGTGCCAGCAGCTTATATGAGAGTGGCATTCAGTACTTC. Its protein product is CASSLYESGIQYF.

With respect to this clonotype: It differs at one base from a far larger clone, so likely a read error. CDR3 sequence reads: CASTRPRPGNTIYF. CDR3 nucleotide sequence: TGTGCCAGCACGCGGCCCCGCCCTGGAAACACCATATATTTT. The V and J genes are TRBV6-6 and TRBJ1-3; D remains unclear. V was trimmed by 7 bases and J by 2 bases, leaving 12 bases between them. CDR1 and CDR2 (germline): MNHNY, SVGAGI (reference sequence). This CDR3 comprises 14 residues.

The DNA of the CDR3 is TGTGCCAGCAGCACGGGGACCTACGAGCAGTACTTC. Protein product: CASSTGTYEQYF. This chain joins TRBV6-5 and TRBJ2-7, with a weak D call TRBD2 (5 bases). The CDR3 spans 12 residues. Germline V CDR1 and CDR2: MNHEY, SVGAGI. V lost 6 bases, J lost 2 bases, and 8 bases lay in between.

Turning to this clonotype: A far larger clone is just one base off, so this is likely a read error. The rearrangement links TRBV29-1 to TRBJ2-1; 8 nucleotides match TRBD2. The trim removed 4 bases at V and 10 bases at J, leaving 9 bases unmatched. Germline loops: CDR1 SQVTM, CDR2 ANQGSEA. CDR3 length: 13 residues. CDR3: CSVVGRDIAEQFF. The CDR3 bases are TGCAGCGTTGTCGGGAGGGACATAGCCGAGCAGTTCTTC.

There are many counts of this clonotype. The chain joins TRBV20-1 to TRBJ2-3, with TRBD2 as a possible D gene (6 bases). The CDR3 is 18 residues long. Germline V gene lookup returns CDR1 DFQATT and CDR2 SNEGSKA (reference sequence). Trimming left V 5 bases short and J 6 bases short, with 30 bases between. In DNA form, the CDR3 reads TGCAGTGCTCTATCCGGGACTGCCCACTCCTTCGGGGCGGATACGCAGTATTTT. It codes for CSALSGTAHSFGADTQYF.

V is TRBV7-2 and J is TRBJ2-1; D possibly corresponds to TRBD1 (6 bases). The V end lost 1 base, the J end lost 9 bases, and 10 bases lay between the germline ends. The germline V gene encodes CDR1 SGHTA and CDR2 FQGNSA. The CDR3 runs to 13 residues. The CDR3 protein is CASSLEGGSEQFF. The CDR3, as DNA: TGTGCCAGCAGCTTAGAAGGGGGTAGTGAGCAGTTCTTC.

Ten or more counts support this clonotype. The chain is built from TRBV15 and TRBJ1-6, with D uncertain. Germline values: CDR1 LNHNV, CDR2 YYDKDF (reference sequence). Trimming removed 1 base at V and 11 bases at J, with 6 bases between. The CDR3 spans 12 residues. CDR3 nucleotides: TGTGCCACCAGCAGAGCCGAGACACCCCTCCACTTT. Translation: CATSRAETPLHF.

With regard to this clonotype: It is likely a read error: a sequence one base away is far more abundant. The DNA for the CDR3 is TGTGCCAGCAGCCCGGGGGGCTCCACTACAGATACGCAGTATTTT. Translating it yields CASSPGGSTTDTQYF. V gene TRBV7-2 combines with J gene TRBJ2-3; possible D gene TRBD2, 7 bases. Germline lookup yields CDR1 SGHTA and CDR2 FQGNSA. CDR3 length: 15 amino acids. With 5 bases removed from V and 3 bases from J, the gap between germline ends came to 15 bases. Based on the CDR3 plus reference TRBV7-2 and TRBJ2-3, the full variable domain is GAGVSQSPSNKVTEKGKDVELRCDPISGHTALYWYRQSLGQGLEFLIYFQGNSAPDKSGLPSDRFSAERTGGSVSTLTIQRTQQEDSAVYLCASSPGGSTTDTQYFGPGTRLTVL.

This clonotype rates as medium-sized (0.01 to 0.1%). This rearrangement joins TRBV19 to TRBJ2-7; a weak D match, TRBD2 (7 bases). The germline V gene has CDR1 LNHDA and CDR2 SQIVND (reference sequence). V was pared by 9 bases and J by 3 bases, with 18 bases between. This CDR3 is 14 amino acids long. CDR3 nucleotide sequence: TGTGCCAGCAGTCCTAGGGGGGGTGGCTACGAGCAGTACTTC. Protein: CASSPRGGGYEQYF. The variable domain in full, with the rest retrieved from reference TRBV19 and TRBJ2-7, is DGGITQSPKYLFRKEGQNVTLSCEQNLNHDAMYWYRQDPGQGLRLIYYSQIVNDFQKGDIAEGYSVSREKKESFPLTVTSAQKNPTAFYLCASSPRGGGYEQYFGPGTRLTVT.

By proportion, this clonotype is large. The rearrangement uses TRBV7-2 and TRBJ1-2; 7 bases map to TRBD1. Per germline, CDR1 SGHTA and CDR2 FQGNSA. CDR3 size: 14 residues. V was clipped by 0 bases and J by 7 bases; unmatched bases: 5. CDR3 coding DNA: TGTGCCAGCAGCTTAGCGAACAGGGGCCGTGGCTACACCTTC. It specifies CASSLANRGRGYTF.

This clonotype was observed many times. The chain has TRBV20-1 and TRBJ2-3, with 8 nucleotides matching TRBD1. The CDR3 is 14 residues long. Trimming removed 5 bases from V and 1 base from J; junction bases left unmatched: 5. Germline values: CDR1 DFQATT, CDR2 SNEGSKA (reference sequence). The CDR3 DNA sequence: TGCAGTGCTTTGGACAGGGTAGGCACAGATACGCAGTATTTT. Translating it yields CSALDRVGTDTQYF.

The table lists this clonotype with a count of one. The V and J genes are TRBV7-2 and TRBJ2-3; 11 nucleotides line up with TRBD2. The CDR3 runs 15 residues. Germline V gene data show CDR1 as SGHTA and CDR2 as FQGNSA. The trim removed 5 bases at V and 6 bases at J, leaving 7 bases unmatched. This CDR3 is CASSISPSGGDTQYF. The CDR3 nucleotides are TGTGCCAGCAGCATCTCCCCTAGCGGGGGGGATACGCAGTATTTT.

In its sample, this clonotype was seen many times. The chain recombines TRBV27 with TRBJ2-1, with 9 positions matching TRBD1. Germline values: CDR1 MNHEY, CDR2 SMNVEV (reference sequence). The CDR3 loop spans 14 amino acids. The J segment lost 6 bases and the V segment lost 6 bases, leaving 6 bases of the junction unmatched. The CDR3 protein is CASRGTGQANEQFF. CDR3 nucleotide sequence: TGTGCCAGCAGAGGGACAGGGCAGGCCAATGAGCAGTTCTTC.

This clonotype is large in the sample. In DNA form, the CDR3 reads TGTGCCAGCAGCCAAAGGTACGAGCAGTACTTC. Translated: CASSQRYEQYF. The chain links TRBV6-1 to TRBJ2-7; D gene ambiguous. V lost 6 bases and J lost 4, with 7 bases in between. Germline CDR1 MNHNS, CDR2 SASEGT. CDR3 length equals 11 residues.

By share, this clonotype counts as medium-sized (0.01 to 0.1%). The genes are TRBV6-1 and TRBJ2-7, with 8 bases lining up with TRBD2. V dropped 9 bases and J dropped 2; count of bases not matched to a gene: 21. The V gene's germline CDR1 is MNHNS and CDR2 SASEGT. The CDR3 is made up of 18 amino acids. CDR3 protein: CARSRVAESGGGPYEQYF. CDR3 sequence (DNA): TGTGCCAGGTCTCGAGTAGCGGAAAGCGGGGGAGGACCCTACGAGCAGTACTTC.

Ten or more counts support this clonotype. The chain links TRBV29-1 to TRBJ2-3; maybe TRBD2 (6 bases). The germline V gene encodes CDR1 SQVTM and CDR2 ANQGSEA. The germline V and J ends were trimmed by 7 bases and 0 bases, with 14 bases remaining between them. The CDR3 is made up of 14 amino acids. The CDR3 sequence is CSGGGTSSTDTQYF. In nucleotides, the CDR3 is TGCAGCGGCGGTGGGACTTCGAGCACAGATACGCAGTATTTT.

By share, this clonotype counts as medium-sized. This chain uses TRBV6-5 with TRBJ1-1; no firm D call. The CDR3 runs to 14 residues. V dropped 2 bases and J dropped 5 bases, with 12 bases sitting between them. The germline V gene encodes CDR1 MNHEY and CDR2 SVGAGI. The CDR3 reads CASSYTRSRTEAFF. The CDR3 DNA is TGTGCCAGCAGTTACACGAGGTCCAGAACTGAAGCTTTCTTT.

By share of the sample, this clonotype is medium-sized. The J gene is TRBJ2-1, the V gene TRBV7-3, with D perhaps TRBD2 (5 bases). Germline V lookup: CDR1 SGHTA, CDR2 FQGTGA. The CDR3 sequence is 14 residues long. Trimming stripped 3 bases from V and 9 bases from J, with 15 bases between. CDR3 in amino acids: CASSLAMASPEQFF. The CDR3 region has the DNA TGTGCCAGCAGCTTGGCGATGGCTAGCCCTGAGCAGTTCTTC.

This clonotype has ten or more counts. The rearrangement joins TRBV12-3 or TRBV12-4 to TRBJ1-6; D ambiguous. The CDR3 is 14 amino acids. Trimming left V 6 bases short and J 7 bases short, with 13 bases between. The CDR3 protein is CASRPSTGNSPLHF. As DNA, the CDR3 is TGTGCCAGCAGGCCCAGCACGGGGAATTCACCCCTCCACTTT.

This clonotype is labeled large. The V call is TRBV6-1, the J call TRBJ1-1; no clear D gene. This CDR3 is 15 amino acids long. Per the germline V gene, CDR1 is MNHNS and CDR2 is SASEGT. Trimming cost V 1 base and J 0 bases, with 9 bases left between them. The CDR3 nucleotides read TGTGCCAGCAGTGAAGATCCAGGTCTGAACACTGAAGCTTTCTTT. Translated: CASSEDPGLNTEAFF.

As for this clonotype: This probably arose from a read error, given a far larger clone one base away. J is TRBJ1-1 and V is TRBV5-6; D not resolved. The CDR3 sequence is 18 residues long. Deletions cut 3 bases from V and 4 bases from J, with 25 bases between. CDR1 and CDR2 (germline): SGHDT, YYEEEE. The CDR3 here is CASSSTPLERIRSTEAFF. The DNA for the CDR3 is TGTGCCAGCAGCTCCACTCCCCTCGAAAGGATAAGAAGCACTGAAGCTTTCTTT.